This TCR beta chain was obtained from a study of blood T cell repertoires in COVID-19. Study-level information: Material from acute and convalescent COVID-19 was sourced from the United States, Italy and Spain.

Using immunoSEQ multiplex PCR, the repertoire was profiled, and TCRdb retains in-frame clones only, with some absent. The table shows 110,000 or so clones, with around 84% occurring only once. The CDR3 covers 15 residues. Germline CDR1 is PRHDT and CDR2 is FYEKMQ (reference sequence). V was cut by 4 bases and J by 5 bases, with 15 bases left in between. The rearrangement uses TRBV13 and TRBJ1-5; a weak D match, TRBD1 (6 bases). This clonotype was obtained from a human donor in a cohort sampled during active COVID-19. Sequencing was performed on peripheral blood. CDR3 nucleotide sequence: TGTGCCAGCAGCTCCTACAGGGAGAGAGATCAGCCCCAGCATTTT. Translating it yields CASSSYRERDQPQHF.